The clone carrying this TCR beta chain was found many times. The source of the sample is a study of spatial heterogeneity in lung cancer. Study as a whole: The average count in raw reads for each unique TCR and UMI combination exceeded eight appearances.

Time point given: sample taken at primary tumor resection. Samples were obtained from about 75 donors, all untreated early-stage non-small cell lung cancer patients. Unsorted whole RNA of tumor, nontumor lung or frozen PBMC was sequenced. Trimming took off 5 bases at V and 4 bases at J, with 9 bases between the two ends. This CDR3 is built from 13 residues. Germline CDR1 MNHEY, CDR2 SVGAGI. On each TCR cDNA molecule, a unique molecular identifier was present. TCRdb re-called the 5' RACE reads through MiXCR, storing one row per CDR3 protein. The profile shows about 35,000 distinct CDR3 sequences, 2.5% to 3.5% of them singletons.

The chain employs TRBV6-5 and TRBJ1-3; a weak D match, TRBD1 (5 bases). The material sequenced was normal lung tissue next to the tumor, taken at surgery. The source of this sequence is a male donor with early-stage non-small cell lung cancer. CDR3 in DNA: TGTGCCAGCAGTAAACGGGGCGGAAACACCATATATTTT. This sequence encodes CASSKRGGNTIYF.